This T cell receptor beta chain was obtained from a study of PD-1 blockade in classical Hodgkin lymphoma (dated by TCRdb to the early 2020s). With respect to the entire study: Nivolumab dosing was 3 mg/kg intravenously every 2 weeks, continuing until either disease progression or unacceptable toxicity. The study used CyTOF and TCR beta sequencing to define a peripheral blood immune signature of response to PD-1 blockade in classical Hodgkin lymphoma.

Beyond this particular receptor, the publication reports: Lower diversity was seen in patients whose nivolumab began less than 1 year after ASCT, and these patients were left out of later analyses so that immune reconstitution would not confound the results. A significant rise by C4D1 was seen in CD4+ but not CD8+ TCR diversity (p=0.0027 vs p=0.16), with the rise being most apparent in complete responders (p=0.02). Among trial patients, those achieving complete response had baseline diversity similar to that of newly diagnosed patients, while diversity was significantly lower in partial responders and progressors. The study was restricted to a single clinical trial cohort, and the causes of repertoire differences, possibly disease activity or prior therapy, were left undefined. Baseline TCR diversity was reported to be lower in newly diagnosed patients than in healthy donors and to be lower still in relapsed/refractory patients.

This sample's time point label indicates: cycle 1 day 1 (C1D1), immediately before nivolumab initiation. All trial patients had relapsed after autologous stem cell transplantation, with cohorts A, B and C differing in prior brentuximab vedotin exposure. The trial cohort included around 60 patients with relapsed/refractory classical Hodgkin lymphoma, and each patient had a best overall response of complete response, partial response or progressive disease. Trial patients were treated with single-agent nivolumab in the multi-cohort phase II CheckMate 205 trial. An independent review committee assessed best overall response by applying the 2007 International Working Group response criteria. PBMCs from the trial were collected at three points: immediately before nivolumab initiation (C1D1), and during therapy at cycle 2 day 1 and cycle 4 day 1. Peripheral blood was collected in 8 mL Vacutainer Cell Preparation Tubes, from which PBMCs were isolated by centrifugation and then cryopreserved.

V is reduced by 1 base and J by 0 bases, leaving a spacing of 9 bases between them. The CDR3, cysteine through phenylalanine, is 15 amino acids long. The retained sequence is limited to the CDR3, 45 bases, with the frame set at the first base. CDR1 KGHSH and CDR2 LQKENI are derived from the germline V gene. Regarding this clone: Its cognate antigen has yet to be identified. No base quality information exists; no much larger clone differs at one position.

The Qiagen DNeasy kit was used to extract genomic DNA both from unsorted PBMCs and from the negatively selected CD4+ and CD8+ fractions. Amplification of TCR beta CDR3 regions was done by immunoSEQ multiplex PCR with primers that anneal to V and J segments. Amplification bias was minimized using a synthetic immune receptor repertoire, and residual bias was removed computationally after sequencing. In the paper's pipeline: Custom Python scripts were used to quantify repertoire diversity as the Shannon entropy index. The unsorted, CD4+ and CD8+ repertoires were each analyzed separately, with the exception of combined analyses, where CD4+ and CD8+ sequences were merged in silico. A clone was considered expanded if an increase in frequency of at least 2-fold after treatment relative to C1D1 was found, and a pseudocount of 0.5 was applied to clones undetected at baseline. Clones with 0 or 1 copy at C1D1 were classified as singleton clones, and clones with 2 or more copies were classified as non-singleton clones. Clones expanded in unsorted samples were labelled as CD4+, CD8+ or unknown by matching protein sequences in sorted samples from the same patient. Wilcoxon tests on paired samples were used to test changes in diversity from C1D1 to C4D1. What TCRdb holds here is the immuneACCESS table cut down to in-frame rearrangements. Part of the clones is not present; checked against another copy, under half of the missing clones reflect an unresolved V gene, and the others are unexplained. V and J calls and clone size are copied from that table; D and trimming were computed from the DNA. Within this sample are about 14,000 clones, with roughly 85% of them counted one time only. Of the sample, roughly a fifth is held by the ten largest clones.

The sequences come from peripheral blood mononuclear cells (PBMCs), collected at baseline. This chain is built from TRBV18 and TRBJ1-1; D gene: possibly TRBD1, on 5 matching bases. This sequence was found in a human donor with classical Hodgkin lymphoma. The nucleotides read TGTGCCAGCTCACCACTGGGGGACTTGAACACTGAAGCTTTCTTT. Its protein reads: CASSPLGDLNTEAFF.